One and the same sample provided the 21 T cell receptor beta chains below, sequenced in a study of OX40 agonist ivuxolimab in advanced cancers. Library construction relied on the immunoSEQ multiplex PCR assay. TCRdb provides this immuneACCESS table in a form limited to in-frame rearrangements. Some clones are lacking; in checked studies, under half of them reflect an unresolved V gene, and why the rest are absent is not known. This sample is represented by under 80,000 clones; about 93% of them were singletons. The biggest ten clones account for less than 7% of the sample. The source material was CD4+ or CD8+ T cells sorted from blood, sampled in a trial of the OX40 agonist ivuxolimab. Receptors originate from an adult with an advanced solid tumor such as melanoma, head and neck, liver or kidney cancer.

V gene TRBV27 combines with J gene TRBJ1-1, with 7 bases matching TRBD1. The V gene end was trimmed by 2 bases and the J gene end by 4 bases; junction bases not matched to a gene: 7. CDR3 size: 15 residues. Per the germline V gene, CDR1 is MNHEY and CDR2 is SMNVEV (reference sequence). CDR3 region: CASSLGVQGSTEAFF. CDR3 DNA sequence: TGTGCCAGCAGTTTAGGGGTACAGGGGAGCACTGAAGCTTTCTTT.

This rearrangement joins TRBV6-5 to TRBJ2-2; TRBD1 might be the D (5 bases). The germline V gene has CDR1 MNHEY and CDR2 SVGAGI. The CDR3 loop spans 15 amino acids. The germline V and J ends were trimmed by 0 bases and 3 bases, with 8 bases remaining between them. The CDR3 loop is CASSYSLGDTGELFF. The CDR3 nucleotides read TGTGCCAGCAGTTACTCGTTAGGGGACACCGGGGAGCTGTTTTTT.

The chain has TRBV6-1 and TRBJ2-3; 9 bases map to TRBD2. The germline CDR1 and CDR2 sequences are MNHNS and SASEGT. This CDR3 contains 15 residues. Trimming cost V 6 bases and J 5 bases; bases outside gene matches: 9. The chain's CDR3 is CASSVVSGRLDTQYF. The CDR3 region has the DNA TGTGCCAGCAGCGTCGTTAGCGGGAGACTAGATACGCAGTATTTT.

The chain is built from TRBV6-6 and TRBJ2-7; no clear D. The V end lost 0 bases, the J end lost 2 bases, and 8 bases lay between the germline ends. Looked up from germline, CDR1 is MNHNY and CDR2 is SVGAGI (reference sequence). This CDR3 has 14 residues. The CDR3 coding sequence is TGTGCCAGCAGTTACTCGAGTTTTACCTACGAGCAGTACTTC. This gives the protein CASSYSSFTYEQYF.

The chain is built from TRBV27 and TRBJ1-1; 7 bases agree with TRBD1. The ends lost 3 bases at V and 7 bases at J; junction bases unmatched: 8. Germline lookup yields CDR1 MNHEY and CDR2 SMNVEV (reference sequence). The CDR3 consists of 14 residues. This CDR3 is CASSLADRWDEAFF. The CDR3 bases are TGTGCCAGCAGTTTGGCGGACAGGTGGGATGAAGCTTTCTTT.

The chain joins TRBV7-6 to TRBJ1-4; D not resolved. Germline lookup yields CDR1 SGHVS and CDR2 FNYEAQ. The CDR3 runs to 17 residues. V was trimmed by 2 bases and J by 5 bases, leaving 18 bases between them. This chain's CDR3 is CASSLSGSGGPNEKLFF. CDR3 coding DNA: TGTGCCAGCAGCTTATCCGGTAGTGGCGGACCGAATGAAAAACTGTTTTTT.

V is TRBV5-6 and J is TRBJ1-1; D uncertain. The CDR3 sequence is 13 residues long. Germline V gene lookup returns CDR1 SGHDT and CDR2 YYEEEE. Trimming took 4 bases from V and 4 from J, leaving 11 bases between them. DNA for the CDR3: TGTGCCAGCAGCGGAGGACTGTTCACTGAAGCTTTCTTT. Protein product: CASSGGLFTEAFF. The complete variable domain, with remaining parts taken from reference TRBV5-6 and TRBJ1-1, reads DAGVTQSPTHLIKTRGQQVTLRCSPKSGHDTVSWYQQALGQGPQFIFQYYEEEERQRGNFPDRFSGHQFPNYSSELNVNALLLGDSALYLCASSGGLFTEAFFGQGTRLTVV.

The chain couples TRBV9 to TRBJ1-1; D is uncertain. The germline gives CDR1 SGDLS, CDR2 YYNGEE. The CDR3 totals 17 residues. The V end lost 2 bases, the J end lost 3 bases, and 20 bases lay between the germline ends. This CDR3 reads CASSVSRGGTVDTEAFF. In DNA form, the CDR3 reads TGTGCCAGCAGCGTTTCCCGGGGAGGTACGGTGGACACTGAAGCTTTCTTT.

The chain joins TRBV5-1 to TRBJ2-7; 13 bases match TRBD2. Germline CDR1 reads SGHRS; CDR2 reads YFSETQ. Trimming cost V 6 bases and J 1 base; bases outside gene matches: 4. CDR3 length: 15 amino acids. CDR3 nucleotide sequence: TGCGCCAGCATGGGGGGACTAGCGGGATCCTACGAGCAGTACTTC. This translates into CASMGGLAGSYEQYF.

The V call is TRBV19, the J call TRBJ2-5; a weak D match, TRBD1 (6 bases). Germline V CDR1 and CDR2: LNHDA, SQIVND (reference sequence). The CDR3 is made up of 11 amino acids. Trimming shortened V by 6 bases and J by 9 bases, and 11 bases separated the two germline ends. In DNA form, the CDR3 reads TGTGCCAGTAGGAAGGACAGTCCCCAGTACTTC. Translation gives CASRKDSPQYF.

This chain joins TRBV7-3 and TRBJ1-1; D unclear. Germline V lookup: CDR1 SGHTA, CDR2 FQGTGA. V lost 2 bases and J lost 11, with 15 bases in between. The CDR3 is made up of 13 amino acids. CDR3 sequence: CASSLGLSSVAFF. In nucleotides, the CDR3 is TGTGCCAGCAGCTTAGGCCTCTCCTCGGTGGCTTTCTTT.

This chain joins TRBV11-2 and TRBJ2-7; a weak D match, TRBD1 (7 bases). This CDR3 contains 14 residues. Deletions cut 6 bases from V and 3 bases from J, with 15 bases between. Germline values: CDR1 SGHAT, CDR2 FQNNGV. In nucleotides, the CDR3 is TGTGCCAGCAGTGAATCAGGGGGGATCTACGAGCAGTACTTC. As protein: CASSESGGIYEQYF.

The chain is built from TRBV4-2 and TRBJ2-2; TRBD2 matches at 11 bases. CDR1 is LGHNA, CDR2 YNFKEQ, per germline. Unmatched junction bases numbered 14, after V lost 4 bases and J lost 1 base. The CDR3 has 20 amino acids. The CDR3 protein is CASSLTHSGRAGENTGELFF. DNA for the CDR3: TGTGCCAGCAGCCTAACCCATAGCGGGAGGGCCGGTGAGAACACCGGGGAGCTGTTTTTT.

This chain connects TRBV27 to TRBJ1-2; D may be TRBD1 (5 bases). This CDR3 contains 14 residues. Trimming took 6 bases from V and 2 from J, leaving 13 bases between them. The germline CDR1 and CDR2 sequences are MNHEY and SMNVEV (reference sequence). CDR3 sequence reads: CASRGGHINYGYTF. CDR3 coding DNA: TGTGCCAGCAGGGGAGGACATATAAACTATGGCTACACCTTC.

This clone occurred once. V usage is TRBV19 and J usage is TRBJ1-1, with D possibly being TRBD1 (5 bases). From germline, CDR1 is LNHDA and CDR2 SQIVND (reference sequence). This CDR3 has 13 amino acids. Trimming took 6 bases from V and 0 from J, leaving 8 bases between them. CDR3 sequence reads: CASSPTVNTEAFF. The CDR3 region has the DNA TGTGCCAGTAGCCCGACAGTGAACACTGAAGCTTTCTTT.

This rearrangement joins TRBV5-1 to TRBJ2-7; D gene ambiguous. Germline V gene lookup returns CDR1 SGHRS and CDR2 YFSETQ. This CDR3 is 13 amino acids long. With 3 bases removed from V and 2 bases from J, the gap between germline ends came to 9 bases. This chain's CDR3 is CASSSNPTYEQYF. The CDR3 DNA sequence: TGCGCCAGCAGCTCAAACCCTACCTACGAGCAGTACTTC.

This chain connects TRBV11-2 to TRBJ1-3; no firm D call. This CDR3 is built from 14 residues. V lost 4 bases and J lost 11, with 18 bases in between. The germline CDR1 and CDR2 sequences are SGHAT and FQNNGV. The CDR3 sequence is CASSSPRRPVSIYF. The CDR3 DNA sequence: TGTGCCAGCAGCTCCCCCAGGAGGCCGGTTTCCATATATTTT.

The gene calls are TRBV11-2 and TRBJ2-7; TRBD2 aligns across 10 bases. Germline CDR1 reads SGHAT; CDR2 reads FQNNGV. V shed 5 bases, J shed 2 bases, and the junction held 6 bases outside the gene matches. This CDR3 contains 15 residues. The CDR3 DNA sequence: TGTGCCAGCAGCCCCAGCGGGGGGGCGACCTACGAGCAGTACTTC. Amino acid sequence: CASSPSGGATYEQYF. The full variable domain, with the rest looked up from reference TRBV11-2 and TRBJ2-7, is EAGVAQSPRYKIIEKRQSVAFWCNPISGHATLYWYQQILGQGPKLLIQFQNNGVVDDSQLPKDRFSAERLKGVDSTLKIQPAKLEDSAVYLCASSPSGGATYEQYFGPGTRLTVT.

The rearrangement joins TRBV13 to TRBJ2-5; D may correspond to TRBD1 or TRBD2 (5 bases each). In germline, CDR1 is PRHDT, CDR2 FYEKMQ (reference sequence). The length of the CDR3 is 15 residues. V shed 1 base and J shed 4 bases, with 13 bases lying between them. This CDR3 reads CASSLEGTARETQYF. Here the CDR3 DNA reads TGTGCCAGCAGCTTAGAGGGGACCGCCCGAGAGACCCAGTACTTC.

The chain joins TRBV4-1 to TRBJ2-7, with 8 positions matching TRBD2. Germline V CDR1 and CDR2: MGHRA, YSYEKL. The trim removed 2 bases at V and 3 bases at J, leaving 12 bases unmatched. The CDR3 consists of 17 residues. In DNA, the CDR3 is TGCGCCAGCAGCCAAACGGGGAGCGGGAGACTCCACTACGAGCAGTACTTC. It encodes CASSQTGSGRLHYEQYF.

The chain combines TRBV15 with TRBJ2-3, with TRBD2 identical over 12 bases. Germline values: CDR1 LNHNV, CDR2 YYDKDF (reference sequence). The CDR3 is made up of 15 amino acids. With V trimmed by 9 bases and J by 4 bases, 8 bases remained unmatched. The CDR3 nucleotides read TGTGCCACGCGCCCTCTAGCGGGGGGGCCAGATACGCAGTATTTT. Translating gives CATRPLAGGPDTQYF.